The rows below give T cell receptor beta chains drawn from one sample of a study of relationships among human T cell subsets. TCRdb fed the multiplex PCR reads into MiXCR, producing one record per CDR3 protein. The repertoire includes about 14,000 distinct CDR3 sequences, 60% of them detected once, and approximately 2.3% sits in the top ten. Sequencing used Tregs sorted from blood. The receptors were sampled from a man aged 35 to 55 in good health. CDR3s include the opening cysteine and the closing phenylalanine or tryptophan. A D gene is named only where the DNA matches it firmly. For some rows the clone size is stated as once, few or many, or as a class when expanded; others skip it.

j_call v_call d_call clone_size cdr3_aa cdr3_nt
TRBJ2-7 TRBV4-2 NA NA CASSQGSGSYEQYF TGTGCCAGCAGCCAAGGATCAGGATCCTACGAGCAGTACTTC
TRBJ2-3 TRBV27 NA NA CASSPQRIGARGDTQYF TGTGCCAGCAGTCCCCAGCGAATAGGAGCCCGCGGGGATACGCAGTATTTT
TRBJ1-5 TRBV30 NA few CAWSGGEQPQHF TGTGCCTGGAGTGGTGGGGAACAGCCCCAGCATTTT
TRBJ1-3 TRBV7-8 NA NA CASSLRDIGNTIYF TGTGCCAGCAGCCTCCGGGACATCGGAAACACCATATATTTT
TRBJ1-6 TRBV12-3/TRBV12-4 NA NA CASSLWNSPLHF TGTGCCAGCAGTTTGTGGAATTCACCCCTCCACTTT
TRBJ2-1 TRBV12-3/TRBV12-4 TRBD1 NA CASSPGTVLQFF TGTGCCAGCAGCCCTGGGACAGTTCTTCAGTTCTTC
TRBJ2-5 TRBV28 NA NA CASSSRPGRKYQETQYF TGTGCCAGCAGTTCAAGACCCGGACGGAAGTACCAAGAGACCCAGTACTTC
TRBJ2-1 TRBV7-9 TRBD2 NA CASSASGRGSYNEQFF TGTGCCAGCAGCGCTAGCGGGAGGGGTTCCTACAATGAGCAGTTCTTC
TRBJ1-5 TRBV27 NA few CASSSRTENQPQHF TGTGCCAGCAGTTCTCGGACGGAAAATCAGCCCCAGCATTTT
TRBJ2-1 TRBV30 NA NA CAWDLPLGGYNEQFF TGTGCCTGGGATCTTCCCCTCGGAGGTTACAATGAGCAGTTCTTC
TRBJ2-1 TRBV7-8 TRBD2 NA CASSPTTSGGMVEQLF TGTGCCAGCAGCCCAACCACTAGCGGGGGGATGGTTGAGCAGCTCTTC
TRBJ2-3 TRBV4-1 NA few CASNGGDTQYF TGCGCCAGCAACGGGGGTGATACGCAGTATTTT
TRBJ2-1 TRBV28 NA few CASSPQGNEQFF TGTGCCAGCAGTCCTCAGGGAAATGAGCAGTTCTTC
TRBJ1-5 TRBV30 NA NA CAWSEGRGSNQPQHF TGTGCCTGGAGTGAGGGACGAGGTAGCAATCAGCCCCAGCATTTT
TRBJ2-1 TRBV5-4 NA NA CASSLVTGEQFF TGTGCCAGCAGCTTGGTTACTGGTGAGCAGTTCTTC
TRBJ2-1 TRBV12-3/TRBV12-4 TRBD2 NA CASSLTGGLDEQFF TGTGCCAGCAGTTTAACGGGGGGTCTGGATGAGCAGTTCTTC
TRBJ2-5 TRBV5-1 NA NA CASSLASGPRRETQYF TGCGCCAGCAGCTTGGCGTCGGGGCCTCGGCGAGAGACCCAGTACTTC
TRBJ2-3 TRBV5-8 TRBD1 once CASSVQGGGTDTQYF TGTGCCAGCAGCGTACAGGGGGGCGGCACAGATACGCAGTATTTT
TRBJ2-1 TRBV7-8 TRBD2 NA CASSLGRGVNEQFF TGTGCCAGCAGCTTAGGACGGGGGGTCAATGAGCAGTTCTTC
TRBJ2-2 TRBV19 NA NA CASSMEQGGTGELFF TGTGCCAGTAGTATGGAACAGGGAGGCACCGGGGAGCTGTTTTTT
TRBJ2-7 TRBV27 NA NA CASSLLGGTYEQYF TGTGCCAGCAGTTTACTTGGGGGCACTTACGAGCAGTACTTC
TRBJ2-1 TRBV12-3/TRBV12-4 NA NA CASSRPPYEQFF TGTGCCAGCAGCCGACCGCCCTACGAGCAGTTCTTC
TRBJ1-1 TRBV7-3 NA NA CASRSDRNTEAFF TGTGCCAGCAGATCAGACAGGAACACTGAAGCTTTCTTT
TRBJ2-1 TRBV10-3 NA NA CAISGYNEQFF TGTGCCATCTCAGGATACAATGAGCAGTTCTTC
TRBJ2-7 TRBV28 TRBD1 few CASSLSLGTGDIYEQYF TGTGCCAGCAGTTTGTCCCTCGGGACAGGGGATATTTACGAGCAGTACTTC
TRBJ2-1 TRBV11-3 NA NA CASSSRSYNEQFF TGTGCCAGCAGCTCCCGTTCCTACAATGAGCAGTTCTTC
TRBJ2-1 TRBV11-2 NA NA CASSSRSGGTSYNEQFF TGTGCCAGCAGCTCCCGCTCTGGCGGGACCTCCTACAATGAGCAGTTCTTC
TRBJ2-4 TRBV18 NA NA CASSPPGWNIQYF TGTGCCAGCTCACCACCTGGATGGAACATTCAGTACTTC
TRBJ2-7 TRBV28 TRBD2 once CASRPSSGRRLYF TGTGCCAGCAGACCCTCTAGCGGGAGGAGGTTGTACTTC
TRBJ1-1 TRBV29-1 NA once CSARIGVTEAFF TGCAGCGCCCGCATTGGAGTAACTGAAGCTTTCTTT
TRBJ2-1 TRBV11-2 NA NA CASGEASSHNEQFF TGTGCCAGCGGCGAGGCTAGCAGCCACAATGAGCAGTTCTTC
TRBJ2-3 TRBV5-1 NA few CASSLGDFFGTQYF TGCGCCAGCAGCCTCGGGGACTTCTTTGGTACGCAGTATTTT
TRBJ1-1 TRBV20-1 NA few CSARDRASSTEAFF TGCAGTGCTAGAGATCGGGCCTCGAGCACTGAAGCTTTCTTT
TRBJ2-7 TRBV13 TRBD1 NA CASSKPGQGFSYEQYF TGTGCCAGCAGCAAGCCGGGACAGGGGTTCTCCTACGAGCAGTACTTC
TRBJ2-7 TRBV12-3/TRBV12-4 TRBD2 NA CASSLQAGGPEQYF TGTGCCAGCAGTTTACAAGCGGGAGGGCCCGAGCAGTACTTC
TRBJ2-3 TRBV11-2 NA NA CASSFPSSDTQYF TGTGCCAGCAGTTTCCCTTCCTCAGATACGCAGTATTTT
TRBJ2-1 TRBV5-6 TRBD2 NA CASSFRSSGRGEQFF TGTGCCAGCAGCTTTCGGTCTAGCGGGAGAGGTGAGCAGTTCTTC